These T cell receptor beta chains were read from a single sample in a study of T cells in localized non-small cell lung cancer. Measured with immunoSEQ multiplex PCR; TCRdb has only the in-frame clones, and not every one. The table shows more than 30,000 clones, with 88% occurring only once. The specimen comprised peripheral blood mononuclear cells, sampled before any cancer treatment. These receptor sequences come from a woman between 40 and 69 years old with stage III lung adenocarcinoma. Each CDR3 is given with its conserved first and last residue. A D gene is named only where the DNA matches it firmly. Clone size, where shown, is once, few, many, or a class for clones that have expanded.

V	J	size	D	DNA	CDR3
TRBV19	TRBJ2-7	NA	NA	TGTGCCAGTAAGGAGAGTAGCGGCTACGAGCAGTACTTC	CASKESSGYEQYF
TRBV18	TRBJ2-3	NA	NA	TGTGCCAGCTCACCAAGTCTCACAGATACGCAGTATTTT	CASSPSLTDTQYF
TRBV6-1	TRBJ1-2	once	NA	TGTGCCAGCAGTGAACGCAGGCCCAACTATGGCTACACCTTC	CASSERRPNYGYTF
TRBV19	TRBJ1-4	NA	TRBD1	TGTGCCAGTAGTACACAGGGGGGCAATGAAAAACTGTTTTTT	CASSTQGGNEKLFF
TRBV5-1	TRBJ2-3	NA	NA	TGCGCCAGTTCGACGTCAGGGGCAGATACGCAGTATTTT	CASSTSGADTQYF
TRBV5-6	TRBJ2-3	NA	NA	TGTGCCAGCAGCTCTTGGGACCGACCGAGCACAGATACGCAGTATTTT	CASSSWDRPSTDTQYF
TRBV9	TRBJ1-5	NA	NA	TGTGCCAGCAGCGTATCCAGGGACAATCAGCCCCAGCATTTT	CASSVSRDNQPQHF
TRBV6-5	TRBJ2-1	NA	TRBD1	TGTGCCAGCGGACAGGGGGCATCCACCTACAATGAGCAGTTCTTC	CASGQGASTYNEQFF
TRBV19	TRBJ1-5	once	NA	TGTGCCAGTAGTATAGCTGGAGGCGGTCAGCCCCAGCATTTT	CASSIAGGGQPQHF
TRBV5-4	TRBJ2-3	once	TRBD2	TGTGCCAGCAGCTTGAGCGGGACGAGCACAGATACGCAGTATTTT	CASSLSGTSTDTQYF
TRBV14	TRBJ1-1	few	NA	TGTGCCAGCAGCCAAGATTGGGGTTCGATCGAAGCTTTCTTT	CASSQDWGSIEAFF
TRBV28	TRBJ2-7	NA	NA	TGTGCCAGCAGCTGGGGGCAGCCGGGCTACGAGCAGTACTTC	CASSWGQPGYEQYF
TRBV7-9	TRBJ2-1	NA	TRBD2	TGTGCCAGCACTCCCAACCCCAGCGGGAGGGGTGAGCAGTTCTTC	CASTPNPSGRGEQFF
TRBV30	TRBJ2-5	NA	TRBD1	TGTGCCTGGAGTCCGGGACAGGGGTTTGAGACCCAGTACTTC	CAWSPGQGFETQYF
TRBV27	TRBJ2-7	NA	NA	TGTGCCAGCAGTCGAGACGGCCCCTTCTACGAGCAGTACTTC	CASSRDGPFYEQYF
TRBV5-1	TRBJ2-3	once	NA	TGCGCCAGCAGCTTGGGGATTCGACAGGATACGCAGTATTTT	CASSLGIRQDTQYF
TRBV30	TRBJ1-3	once	TRBD1	TGTGCCTGGGGACAGGGTACTGGAAACACCATATATTTT	CAWGQGTGNTIYF
TRBV5-1	TRBJ1-1	NA	NA	TGCGCCAGCAGCTATACTGGGGCTGAAGCTTTCTTT	CASSYTGAEAFF
TRBV28	TRBJ2-7	NA	NA	TGTGCCAGCGCTGGAGGGCCCTTCTACGAGCAGTACTTC	CASAGGPFYEQYF
TRBV7-3	TRBJ2-3	NA	TRBD1	TGTGCCAGCAGCACCTACGGACAGGGCAAGTCCGATACGCAGTATTTT	CASSTYGQGKSDTQYF
TRBV5-1	TRBJ2-1	NA	TRBD1	TGCGCCAGCAGCCTACTCGACAGGGACGGGAATGAGCAGTTCTTC	CASSLLDRDGNEQFF
TRBV2	TRBJ2-7	few	NA	TGTGCCAGCAGTGCGAGTTGGGGCTCCTACGAGCAGTACTTC	CASSASWGSYEQYF
TRBV11-2	TRBJ1-2	few	NA	TGTGCCAGCAGCTTGAACCCCACTGACTATGGCTACACCTTC	CASSLNPTDYGYTF
TRBV21-1	TRBJ2-1	NA	NA	TGTGCCAGCAGCAAAGCGCAACGGGCTCTCTCCTACAATGAGCAGTTCTTC	CASSKAQRALSYNEQFF
TRBV28	TRBJ1-2	NA	TRBD1	TGTGCCAGCAGTTCCACAGGGGGTGGCTACACCTTC	CASSSTGGGYTF
TRBV5-1	TRBJ1-1	NA	NA	TGCGCCAGCAGCTTGGGTTCGGGCAGGGGCTTGAACACTGAAGCTTTCTTT	CASSLGSGRGLNTEAFF
TRBV5-4	TRBJ2-1	NA	TRBD2	TGTGCCAGCAGCTTGGCTAGCGGGGGGGCCTACAATGAGCAGTTCTTC	CASSLASGGAYNEQFF
TRBV9	TRBJ2-1	NA	NA	TGTGCCAGCAGCGTAGCGGACAATAGGTTCTCTGAGCAGTTCTTC	CASSVADNRFSEQFF
TRBV4-3	TRBJ2-7	NA	NA	TGCGCCAGCAGCCAAGGGAGGAGCCTAGAGCAGTACTTC	CASSQGRSLEQYF
TRBV18	TRBJ2-5	NA	NA	TGTGCCAGCTCACCATCAGGGGAGACCCAGTACTTC	CASSPSGETQYF
TRBV5-5	TRBJ2-7	NA	NA	TGTGCCAGCAGCGGAACAGGTACTCCCCCCTACGAGCAGTACTTC	CASSGTGTPPYEQYF
TRBV7-3	TRBJ2-3	NA	TRBD2	TGTGCCAGCAGCCCAGCGGGGGGGTTTCAAGATACGCAGTATTTT	CASSPAGGFQDTQYF
TRBV11-2	TRBJ2-4	NA	TRBD2	TGTGCCAGCAAAAGTCCCCGGGAGGACAAGAGGGTGGTTCAGTACTTC	CASKSPREDKRVVQYF
TRBV11-3	TRBJ2-7	NA	TRBD1	TGTGCCAGCAGCTTTGACAGGGGTCAGAGCTCCTACGAGCAGTACTTC	CASSFDRGQSSYEQYF
TRBV15	TRBJ2-5	once	NA	TGTGCCACCAGCGTGGGCGGGACCCAAGAGACCCAGTACTTC	CATSVGGTQETQYF
TRBV28	TRBJ1-4	NA	NA	TGTGCCAGCAGCCGTGCACAGGGAGGTAGTAATGAAAAACTGTTTTTT	CASSRAQGGSNEKLFF
TRBV28	TRBJ1-1	NA	TRBD1	TGTGCCAGCAGTTTAACGACAGGGGTAGGCACTGAAGCTTTCTTT	CASSLTTGVGTEAFF
TRBV5-8	TRBJ1-2	NA	TRBD1	TGTGCCAGCAGCCAGGACAGGGGCTCCTATGGCTACACCTTC	CASSQDRGSYGYTF
TRBV30	TRBJ1-5	NA	NA	TGTGCCTGGAGAGGGGGTTCCCCCAATTTGCCCCAGCATTTT	CAWRGGSPNLPQHF
TRBV7-9	TRBJ2-3	NA	NA	TGTGCCAGCAGCTCAGCAGCAGATACGCAGTATTTT	CASSSAADTQYF
TRBV4-2	TRBJ1-3	once	NA	TGTGCCAGCAGCCAAGATCGCTTAATCGGAAACACCATATATTTT	CASSQDRLIGNTIYF
TRBV4-2	TRBJ1-1	once	NA	TGTGCCAGCAGCCCCCGTCCCGGGACGGAAAACACTGAAGCTTTCTTT	CASSPRPGTENTEAFF
TRBV19	TRBJ1-6	few	NA	TGTGCCACTCAGGGAGGGGCCGCGTGGGGCCCCCTCCACTTT	CATQGGAAWGPLHF
TRBV18	TRBJ2-7	NA	TRBD1	TGTGCCAGCTCACAAGGGACAGGCCTACCCTACGAGCAGTACTTC	CASSQGTGLPYEQYF
TRBV5-8	TRBJ2-7	once	NA	TGTGCCAGCAGCTTGGGTCAGGGGATAACCTACGAGCAGTACTTC	CASSLGQGITYEQYF
TRBV11-2	TRBJ2-3	NA	NA	TGTGCCAGCAGCCTGGCCAGCGTGACAGATACGCAGTATTTT	CASSLASVTDTQYF
TRBV15	TRBJ1-2	NA	TRBD1	TGTGCCACCAGCCAAGGGCGGACAGGGGGCGGGATTGGCTACACCTTC	CATSQGRTGGGIGYTF
TRBV28	TRBJ1-3	NA	NA	TGTGCCAGCAGTTTATCGGGGAGAAACACCATATATTTT	CASSLSGRNTIYF
TRBV19	TRBJ1-1	NA	TRBD1	TGTGCCAGTTCCCCAGGGGCCCAGGGGGCTGAAGCTTTCTTT	CASSPGAQGAEAFF
TRBV6-1	TRBJ1-5	NA	TRBD1	TGTGCCAGCAGTACAGACAGGGGGAGCAATCAGCCCCAGCATTTT	CASSTDRGSNQPQHF
TRBV30	TRBJ2-5	once	NA	TGTGCCTGGAGCACCGGCGGTGGAGAGACCCAGTACTTC	CAWSTGGGETQYF
TRBV18	TRBJ2-7	NA	NA	TGTGCCAGCTCCCTTCCCTACGAGCAGTACTTC	CASSLPYEQYF
TRBV7-8	TRBJ2-1	NA	TRBD2	TGTGCCAGCAGCCCAATCCTTAGCGGGAGCTCCTACAATGAGCAGTTCTTC	CASSPILSGSSYNEQFF
TRBV19	TRBJ2-5	NA	NA	TGTGCCAGTAGTACCCACCGGGACGCGCAAGAGACCCAGTACTTC	CASSTHRDAQETQYF
TRBV19	TRBJ2-1	once	NA	TGTGCCAGTAGTATTAGTCCTATCACGGCTTCATTCGGTGAGCAGTTCTTC	CASSISPITASFGEQFF
TRBV5-6	TRBJ1-1	NA	TRBD1	TGTGCCAGCAACATGGGACAGTTAGAAGCTTTCTTT	CASNMGQLEAFF
TRBV27	TRBJ2-7	NA	NA	TGTGCCAGCAGTTTATCAGGGGGGGCCGAGCAGTACTTC	CASSLSGGAEQYF
TRBV4-2	TRBJ1-1	NA	NA	TGTGCCAGCAGCCAAGTGACCCCAAGGGGAGGGAACACTGAAGCTTTCTTT	CASSQVTPRGGNTEAFF
TRBV29-1	TRBJ1-1	NA	NA	TGCAGCGTTGAAGATCGTTCGCAGGGTAGCACTGAAGCTTTCTTT	CSVEDRSQGSTEAFF
TRBV18	TRBJ2-3	NA	TRBD2	TGTGCCAGCTCACCATTAGCGGGGATAGGTGGCACAGATACGCAGTATTTT	CASSPLAGIGGTDTQYF